The 16 T cell receptor beta chains presented below share a single source sample, sequenced in a study of blood T cell dynamics during melanoma immunotherapy. Stated time point: week 3, after first cycle of checkpoint inhibitor. Repertoires were generated with immunoSEQ multiplex PCR, while TCRdb's copy carries only in-frame clones and drops some. There are about 28,000 clones in the sample; over 70% occur only once, and approximately 10% lies in the top ten. Source: blood, taken from a patient treated with checkpoint blockade. The receptors derive from a human donor with melanoma.

About this clone: The final CDR3 position lacks the conserved phenylalanine or tryptophan, pointing to a likely read error. No DNA is shown, since the ends of the CDR3 on it are uncertain; the CDR3 is the one TCRdb lists. V usage is TRBV27 and J usage is TRBJ1-1. Germline CDR1 is MNHEY and CDR2 is SMNVEV (reference sequence). The CDR3 is made up of 8 amino acids, end residues included. The CDR3 is CASREAII.

The chain combines TRBV28 with TRBJ2-7, with 9 bases identical to TRBD1. The CDR3 extends over 15 amino acids. V was pared by 10 bases and J by 6 bases, with 16 bases of the junction left unmatched. Germline V gives CDR1 MDHEN, CDR2 SYDVKM. The CDR3 region is CATALPGQGEGEQYF. DNA for the CDR3: TGTGCCACTGCCCTTCCGGGACAGGGCGAAGGCGAGCAGTACTTC.

The V call is TRBV10-1, the J call TRBJ2-5; 8 bases fit TRBD1. With 2 bases clipped from V and 1 base from J, the junction kept 3 bases outside the gene matches. The V gene's germline CDR1 is WNHNN and CDR2 SYGVQD (reference sequence). This CDR3 region has 15 residues. The CDR3 nucleotides are TGCGCCAGCAGTGAGGAACAGGGGGTCCAAGAGACCCAGTACTTC. It translates to CASSEEQGVQETQYF.

This chain uses TRBV29-1 with TRBJ1-1, with D maybe TRBD1 (6 bases). CDR1 is SQVTM, CDR2 ANQGSEA, per germline. The CDR3 length is 13 residues. V was trimmed by 0 bases and J by 7 bases, leaving 12 bases between them. CDR3 in amino acids: CSVEDQGWSEAFF. CDR3 DNA: TGCAGCGTTGAAGATCAGGGGTGGAGTGAAGCTTTCTTT.

V and J are TRBV27 and TRBJ2-3; 9 nucleotides align to TRBD2. Germline-derived CDR1 and CDR2 are MNHEY and SMNVEV (reference sequence). After removal of 6 bases from V and 6 bases from J, the junction contained 7 bases not matched to a gene. CDR3 size: 14 residues. The CDR3 DNA reads as TGTGCCAGCAGGACTAGCGGAAAAGCGGATACGCAGTATTTT. Translation: CASRTSGKADTQYF.

V is TRBV27 and J is TRBJ2-5, with D tentatively TRBD1 (6 bases). This CDR3 region has 19 residues. From germline, CDR1 is MNHEY and CDR2 SMNVEV (reference sequence). Trimming stripped 2 bases from V and 3 bases from J, with 25 bases between. The CDR3: CASSLTYPQQGRGKETQYF. DNA for the CDR3: TGTGCCAGCAGTTTAACCTACCCCCAACAGGGTAGAGGTAAAGAGACCCAGTACTTC.

This clone was found once. The chain joins TRBV5-6 to TRBJ2-7; 10 bases line up with TRBD2. The CDR3 is made up of 16 amino acids. V lost 6 bases and J lost 2; bases outside the gene matches: 11. Per germline, CDR1 SGHDT and CDR2 YYEEEE. The CDR3 reads CASTLGLAGGTYEQYF. In DNA, the CDR3 is TGTGCCAGCACTTTAGGGTTAGCGGGGGGTACCTACGAGCAGTACTTC.

The J gene is TRBJ1-2, the V gene TRBV30, with 7 bases lining up with TRBD1. V dropped 0 bases and J dropped 9; count of bases not matched to a gene: 10. This CDR3 contains 14 residues. The germline CDR1 and CDR2 sequences are GTSNPN and SVGIG (reference sequence). The CDR3 region is CAWSVGGGAFRYTF. The CDR3 DNA reads as TGTGCCTGGAGTGTAGGAGGGGGCGCTTTCCGCTACACCTTC.

J is TRBJ1-1 and V is TRBV5-6; D is possibly TRBD1 (6 bases). The germline gives CDR1 SGHDT, CDR2 YYEEEE. This CDR3 is 14 amino acids long. Deletions cut 2 bases from V and 4 bases from J, with 12 bases between. The CDR3 DNA is TGTGCCAGCAGCTTCGGGGGCGGTGGCACTGAAGCTTTCTTT. It translates to CASSFGGGGTEAFF.

V usage is TRBV9 and J usage is TRBJ2-7; a possible D gene is TRBD2 (6 bases). The CDR3 has 14 residues. Trimming cost V 0 bases and J 0 bases, with 7 bases left between them. Germline CDR1 SGDLS, CDR2 YYNGEE. Here the CDR3 reads CASSVDGSSYEQYF. The CDR3 nucleotides are TGTGCCAGCAGCGTAGACGGGAGCTCCTACGAGCAGTACTTC.

This clone showed up just once. V usage is TRBV2 and J usage is TRBJ1-1; 7 bases line up with TRBD1. The CDR3 consists of 14 residues. CDR1 is SNHLY, CDR2 FYNNEI, per germline. V gave up 5 bases and J gave up 0 bases; unmatched junction bases: 3. CDR3 in amino acids: CASSWTGMNTEAFF. The CDR3 DNA is TGTGCCAGCAGTTGGACAGGAATGAACACTGAAGCTTTCTTT.

This chain links TRBV29-1 with TRBJ2-5, with 9 bases fitting TRBD1. This CDR3 is 19 amino acids long. The V gene end was trimmed by 3 bases and the J gene end by 1 base; junction bases not matched to a gene: 18. Germline lookup yields CDR1 SQVTM and CDR2 ANQGSEA. CDR3 in DNA: TGCAGCGTTGAGCACATTTTCTACGCCGGGACAGGGCCCCAAGAGACCCAGTACTTC. Encoded protein: CSVEHIFYAGTGPQETQYF.

This clone was detected a few times. The rearrangement uses TRBV28 and TRBJ1-2, with a tentative D call TRBD1 (6 bases). Trimming removed 6 bases from V and 2 bases from J, with 10 bases in between. The CDR3 extends over 13 amino acids. The V gene's germline CDR1 is MDHEN and CDR2 SYDVKM. DNA for the CDR3: TGTGCCAGCAGGCTTACAGGGAACTATGGCTACACCTTC. It specifies CASRLTGNYGYTF.

This clone showed up just a few times. V and J are TRBV7-8 and TRBJ1-2; possible D gene TRBD1, 5 bases. V was trimmed by 2 bases and J by 4 bases, leaving 14 bases between them. Germline CDR1 and CDR2: SGHVS and FQNEAQ. The CDR3 runs 15 residues. This CDR3 is CASSLSAGLGYGYTF. The CDR3 DNA follows: TGTGCCAGCAGCTTATCAGCAGGGTTGGGCTATGGCTACACCTTC.

This chain uses TRBV19 with TRBJ1-3; the D gene is possibly TRBD1 (5 bases). The germline V and J ends were trimmed by 5 bases and 0 bases, with 11 bases remaining between them. This CDR3 comprises 15 residues. CDR1 and CDR2 (germline): LNHDA, SQIVND (reference sequence). CDR3 loop: CASSDDSLSGNTIYF. The CDR3 DNA is TGTGCCAGTAGTGACGACAGCCTCTCTGGAAACACCATATATTTT.

The genes are TRBV7-9 and TRBJ2-4; 8 positions agree with TRBD1. The CDR3 is 16 amino acids. V shed 0 bases and J 2 bases; nucleotides not matched to a gene: 3. Germline V gene data show CDR1 as SEHNR and CDR2 as FQNEAQ (reference sequence). CDR3 bases: TGTGCCAGCAGCTTAGCTGACAGGGGACCCAAAAACATTCAGTACTTC. This sequence encodes CASSLADRGPKNIQYF.